Following are 24 T cell receptor beta chains from one sample sequenced in a study of blood T cell repertoires in COVID-19. The protocol was immunoSEQ multiplex PCR, while the TCRdb copy is restricted to in-frame clones and leaves out a portion. The sample has 250,000 to 350,000 clones; roughly 90% are singletons. Sequencing was carried out using peripheral blood. The receptors come from a woman aged 30 to 39 with COVID-19, enrolled during active disease.

This chain connects TRBV27 to TRBJ1-1, with a possible D match to TRBD1 (5 bases). The CDR3 totals 15 residues. V shed 0 bases and J shed 1 base, with 9 bases lying between them. CDR1 and CDR2 from the germline V gene are MNHEY and SMNVEV (reference sequence). The CDR3 region is CASSLSAGPNTEAFF. The DNA of the CDR3 is TGTGCCAGCAGTTTATCGGCAGGGCCGAACACTGAAGCTTTCTTT.

The V gene is TRBV12-1, the J gene TRBJ2-7; TRBD1, the table's D call, lacks a check against the DNA. TRBV12-1 is a pseudogene locus. The CDR3 extends over 18 amino acids. DNA for the CDR3: TGTGCCAGCATTCCGGACAGGGGGCTCCCGGAAAGCTCCTACGAGCAGTACTTC. Amino acid sequence: CASIPDRGLPESSYEQYF.

The genes are TRBV9 and TRBJ1-2; TRBD1 agrees at 7 bases. This CDR3 region has 14 residues. The germline V gene encodes CDR1 SGDLS and CDR2 YYNGEE. Trimming removed 4 bases from V and 6 bases from J; junction bases left unmatched: 9. Here the CDR3 reads CASSRPGTDHGYTF. CDR3 coding DNA: TGTGCCAGCAGCAGACCCGGGACAGACCATGGCTACACCTTC.

This chain connects TRBV3-1 (or the pseudogene TRBV3-2) to TRBJ1-6; 8 bases map to TRBD1. The junction had 3 bases not matched to a gene; V was cut back by 1 base and J by 7 bases. The CDR3 length is 15 residues. Germline V gene sequence: CDR1 LGHDT, CDR2 YNNKEL (reference sequence). The CDR3 loop reads CASSQGTGSNSPLHF. CDR3 coding DNA: TGTGCCAGCAGCCAAGGGACAGGGAGCAATTCACCCCTCCACTTT.

The chain combines TRBV7-3 with TRBJ2-2; D call uncertain. Trimming pared 6 bases from V and 3 bases from J, leaving 8 bases between. The CDR3 extends over 13 amino acids. CDR1 is SGHTA and CDR2 is FQGTGA in the germline V gene. The CDR3: CASSRRDTGELFF. CDR3 nucleotide sequence: TGTGCCAGCAGTCGTCGGGACACCGGGGAGCTGTTTTTT.

This sequence joins TRBV6-5 and TRBJ1-1; D gene unclear. Trimming took off 7 bases at V and 1 base at J, with 13 bases between the two ends. Germline CDR1 reads MNHEY; CDR2 reads SVGAGI. The CDR3 is 14 residues long. CDR3 sequence: CASTIQPTNTEAFF. The CDR3 DNA reads as TGTGCCAGCACCATCCAACCTACGAACACTGAAGCTTTCTTT.

V is TRBV27 and J is TRBJ2-7; 8 bases line up with TRBD1. There are 15 residues in the CDR3. V was clipped by 2 bases and J by 0 bases; unmatched bases: 3. The germline gives CDR1 MNHEY, CDR2 SMNVEV (reference sequence). CDR3 DNA: TGTGCCAGCAGTTTAAATACAGGGGGCTCCTACGAGCAGTACTTC. It encodes CASSLNTGGSYEQYF.

The V gene is TRBV6-2 or TRBV6-3, the J gene TRBJ2-7; D ambiguous. The CDR3 runs to 12 residues. Germline CDR1 reads MNHEY; CDR2 reads SVGEGT. V lost 2 bases to trimming and J lost 2 bases, with 4 bases between them. DNA of the CDR3: TGTGCCAGCAGTTACCTACCCTACGAGCAGTACTTC. This codes for CASSYLPYEQYF.

V usage is TRBV7-9 and J usage is TRBJ1-3, with 10 nucleotides matching TRBD1. Losses at the gene ends were 6 bases for V and 3 bases for J; bases not matched to a gene: 17. CDR1 and CDR2 (germline): SEHNR, FQNEAQ (reference sequence). This CDR3 spans 19 amino acids. DNA for the CDR3: TGTGCCAGCAGTTTCTCGCCCGGGACAGGGGCCGATTATGGAAACACCATATATTTT. Protein product: CASSFSPGTGADYGNTIYF.

The V gene is TRBV20-1, the J gene TRBJ1-2; no clear D. Per the germline V gene, CDR1 is DFQATT and CDR2 is SNEGSKA (reference sequence). The CDR3 runs to 11 residues. V was clipped by 5 bases and J by 2 bases, with 6 bases between them. The CDR3 sequence is CSAPRNYGYTF. CDR3 DNA: TGCAGTGCTCCGCGGAACTATGGCTACACCTTC.

The V call is TRBV7-8, the J call TRBJ2-1; maybe TRBD2 (5 bases). This CDR3 has 14 amino acids. Germline CDR1 SGHVS, CDR2 FQNEAQ. The germline V and J ends were trimmed by 3 bases and 9 bases, with 15 bases remaining between them. The CDR3 bases are TGTGCCAGCAGCTTGGAGGTGGGAGTGGGTGAGCAGTTCTTC. Residues: CASSLEVGVGEQFF. Using reference TRBV7-8 and TRBJ2-1 for the parts outside the CDR3, the full variable domain is GAGVSQSPRYKVAKRGQDVALRCDPISGHVSLFWYQQALGQGPEFLTYFQNEAQLDKSGLPSDRFFAERPEGSVSTLKIQRTQQEDSAVYLCASSLEVGVGEQFFGPGTRLTVL.

This clone appeared a single time. The CDR3 reads CAWSQGLAGGLYGYTF. In DNA form, the CDR3 reads TGTGCCTGGAGTCAGGGGTTGGCAGGGGGTCTCTATGGCTACACCTTC. J is TRBJ1-2 and V is TRBV30; TRBD1 agrees at 7 bases. Germline CDR1 is GTSNPN and CDR2 is SVGIG (reference sequence). V was pared by 2 bases and J by 4 bases, with 13 bases of the junction left unmatched. The CDR3 is 16 amino acids.

The CDR3 DNA follows: TGTGCCAGCAGCTCTCAATTAGCGGGAGGATCAAATGAGCAGTTCTTC. Protein product: CASSSQLAGGSNEQFF. The chain employs TRBV7-2 and TRBJ2-1; 10 bases fit TRBD2. Germline assignment: CDR1 SGHTA and CDR2 FQGNSA. The V gene end was trimmed by 4 bases and the J gene end by 7 bases; junction bases not matched to a gene: 10. This CDR3 region has 16 residues.

The chain recombines TRBV10-3 with TRBJ1-2, with 10 bases identical to TRBD1. The V gene's germline CDR1 is ENHRY and CDR2 SYGVKD. After removal of 7 bases from V and 6 bases from J, the junction contained 2 bases not matched to a gene. The CDR3 extends over 12 amino acids. CDR3 nucleotides: TGTGCCATCACCGGGACAGGGGATGGCTACACCTTC. This encodes CAITGTGDGYTF.

In the case of this clone: At the DNA level, this CDR3 is encoded by other sequences in the same sample as well. The chain has TRBV28 and TRBJ1-5; no definite D call. Germline values: CDR1 MDHEN, CDR2 SYDVKM. The CDR3 is 12 amino acids. V lost 3 bases and J lost 7, with 7 bases in between. The CDR3 DNA sequence: TGTGCCAGCAGTTTTGGAGGGCAGCCCCAGCATTTT. Amino acid sequence: CASSFGGQPQHF.

CDR3 in DNA: TGCAGTGGAGGCAGCCCAGATACGCAGTATTTT. This codes for CSGGSPDTQYF. The chain recombines TRBV20-1 with TRBJ2-3, with D unclear. This CDR3 has 11 amino acids. Germline lookup yields CDR1 DFQATT and CDR2 SNEGSKA (reference sequence). Deletions cut 7 bases from V and 4 bases from J, with 9 bases between.

This chain joins TRBV5-1 and TRBJ1-1; D is unresolved. The CDR3 covers 12 residues. Germline V gene sequence: CDR1 SGHRS, CDR2 YFSETQ. V lost 3 bases to trimming and J lost 5 bases, with 8 bases between them. CDR3 residues: CASSSERTEAFF. The CDR3 nucleotides read TGCGCCAGCAGCTCTGAGAGGACTGAAGCTTTCTTT.

The CDR3: CASSQDRVGGAYEQYF. DNA of the CDR3: TGTGCCAGCAGCCAAGATAGGGTAGGGGGCGCCTACGAGCAGTACTTC. The chain combines TRBV3-1 (or the pseudogene TRBV3-2) with TRBJ2-7; TRBD1 aligns across 7 bases. CDR3 size: 16 residues. Germline loops: CDR1 LGHDT, CDR2 YNNKEL (reference sequence). J was trimmed by 2 bases and V by 0 bases; bases with no gene match: 7.

The rearrangement joins TRBV15 to TRBJ2-7; the D gene is possibly TRBD1 (7 bases). Trimming left V 2 bases short and J 3 bases short, with 17 bases between. CDR3 length: 16 amino acids. Germline CDR1 LNHNV, CDR2 YYDKDF (reference sequence). CDR3 sequence (DNA): TGTGCCACCAGCAGAAACTATCGCGGGACAGACTACGAGCAGTACTTC. It codes for CATSRNYRGTDYEQYF.

The rearrangement uses TRBV24-1 and TRBJ2-1, with D possibly being TRBD2 (6 bases). The length of the CDR3 is 14 residues. Germline loops: CDR1 KGHDR, CDR2 SFDVKD. V was shortened by 1 base and J by 8 bases, with 11 bases between the two germline ends. The CDR3 reads CATSDFGGTHEQFF. CDR3 coding DNA: TGTGCCACCAGTGATTTCGGGGGTACGCATGAGCAGTTCTTC.

This clone was seen a few times. The chain combines TRBV25-1 with TRBJ2-2; D is possibly TRBD2 (5 bases). This CDR3 comprises 14 residues. Per germline, CDR1 MGHDK and CDR2 SYGVNS. V was clipped by 6 bases and J by 1 base, with 9 bases between them. CDR3 loop: CASRVRGNTGELFF. CDR3 coding DNA: TGTGCCAGCAGGGTCCGGGGGAACACCGGGGAGCTGTTTTTT.

This chain connects TRBV30 to TRBJ1-2, with D possibly TRBD1 on 6 matching bases. CDR1 and CDR2 from the germline V gene are GTSNPN and SVGIG (reference sequence). The CDR3 covers 13 residues. The ends were cut back, 2 bases at V and 8 bases at J, with 15 bases in the middle. The CDR3 protein is CAWSPQGEEGYTF. DNA of the CDR3: TGTGCCTGGAGTCCACAGGGAGAAGAAGGCTACACCTTC.

V gene TRBV9 combines with J gene TRBJ2-7, with 9 bases identical to TRBD2. V lost 3 bases to trimming and J lost 4 bases; unmatched junction nucleotides: 8. Germline CDR1 reads SGDLS; CDR2 reads YYNGEE. The CDR3 runs 15 residues. The CDR3 bases are TGTGCCAGCAGCGCCACTAGCGGGTGGGGGTACGAGCAGTACTTC. Protein: CASSATSGWGYEQYF.

This clone was seen more than once but under ten times. V usage is TRBV6-4 and J usage is TRBJ2-1; 8 bases align to TRBD2. Germline V gene sequence: CDR1 MRHNA, CDR2 SNTAGT. The CDR3 loop spans 15 amino acids. V was pared by 5 bases and J by 0 bases, with 3 bases of the junction left unmatched. CDR3 nucleotide sequence: TGTGCCAGCAGTACTAGCGGAGGCTCCTACAATGAGCAGTTCTTC. This sequence encodes CASSTSGGSYNEQFF.